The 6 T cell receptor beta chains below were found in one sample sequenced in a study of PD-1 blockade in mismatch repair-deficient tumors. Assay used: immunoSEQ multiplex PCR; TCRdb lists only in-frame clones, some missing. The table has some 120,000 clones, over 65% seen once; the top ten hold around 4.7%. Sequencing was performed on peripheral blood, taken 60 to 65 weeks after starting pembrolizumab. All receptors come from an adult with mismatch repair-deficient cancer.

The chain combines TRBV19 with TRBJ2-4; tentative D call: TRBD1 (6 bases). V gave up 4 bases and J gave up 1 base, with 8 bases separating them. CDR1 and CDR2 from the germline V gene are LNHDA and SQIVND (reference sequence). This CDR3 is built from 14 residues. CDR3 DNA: TGTGCCAGTAGTAACCAGGGGGCCAAAAACATTCAGTACTTC. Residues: CASSNQGAKNIQYF. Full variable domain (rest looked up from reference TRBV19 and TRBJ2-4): DGGITQSPKYLFRKEGQNVTLSCEQNLNHDAMYWYRQDPGQGLRLIYYSQIVNDFQKGDIAEGYSVSREKKESFPLTVTSAQKNPTAFYLCASSNQGAKNIQYFGAGTRLSVL.

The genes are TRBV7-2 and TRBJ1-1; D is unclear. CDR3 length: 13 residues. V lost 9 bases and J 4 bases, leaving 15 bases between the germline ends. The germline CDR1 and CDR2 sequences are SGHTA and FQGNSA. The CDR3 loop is CASSRRVGTEAFF. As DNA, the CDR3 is TGTGCCAGTTCCCGGCGGGTGGGCACTGAAGCTTTCTTT.

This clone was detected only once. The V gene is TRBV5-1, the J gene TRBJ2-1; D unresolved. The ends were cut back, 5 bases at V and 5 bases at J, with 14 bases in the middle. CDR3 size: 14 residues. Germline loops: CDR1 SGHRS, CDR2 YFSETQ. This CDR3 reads CASRLRLGHNEQFF. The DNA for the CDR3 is TGCGCCAGCAGACTCCGATTAGGTCACAATGAGCAGTTCTTC.

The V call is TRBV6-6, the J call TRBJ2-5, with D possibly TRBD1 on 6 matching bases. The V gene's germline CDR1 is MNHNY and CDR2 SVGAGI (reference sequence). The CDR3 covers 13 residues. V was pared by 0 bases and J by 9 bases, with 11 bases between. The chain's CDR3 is CASSYSAGAPQYF. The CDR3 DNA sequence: TGTGCCAGCAGTTACTCGGCAGGGGCCCCCCAGTACTTC.

CDR3 sequence (DNA): TGTGCCAGCAGCCTCGGGACTAGCGGGGACGAGCAGTACTTC. Translated, it gives CASSLGTSGDEQYF. This chain links TRBV11-2 with TRBJ2-7, with 13 bases aligning to TRBD2. The V and J ends lost 5 bases and 5 bases, in that order; junction bases with no gene match: 3. The CDR3 runs to 14 residues. CDR1 SGHAT and CDR2 FQNNGV come from the germline V gene.

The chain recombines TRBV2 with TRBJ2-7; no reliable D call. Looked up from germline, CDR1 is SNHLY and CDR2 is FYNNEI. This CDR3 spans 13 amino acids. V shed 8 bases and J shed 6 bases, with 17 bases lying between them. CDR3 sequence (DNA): TGTGCCAGCTTCTTAGAGAGGAGTTCCGAGCAGTACTTC. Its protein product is CASFLERSSEQYF.